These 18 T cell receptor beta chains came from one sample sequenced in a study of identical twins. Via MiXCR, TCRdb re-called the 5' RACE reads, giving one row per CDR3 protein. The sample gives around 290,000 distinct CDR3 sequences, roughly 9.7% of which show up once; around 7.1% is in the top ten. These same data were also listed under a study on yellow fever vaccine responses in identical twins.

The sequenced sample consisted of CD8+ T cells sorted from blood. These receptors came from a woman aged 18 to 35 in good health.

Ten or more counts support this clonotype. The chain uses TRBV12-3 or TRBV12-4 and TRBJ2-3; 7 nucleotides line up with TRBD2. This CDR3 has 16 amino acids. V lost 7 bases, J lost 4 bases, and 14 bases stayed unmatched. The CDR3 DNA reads TGTGCCAGCACCCCCCACAGCGGCGGGAGTCCAGATACGCAGTATTTT. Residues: CASTPHSGGSPDTQYF.

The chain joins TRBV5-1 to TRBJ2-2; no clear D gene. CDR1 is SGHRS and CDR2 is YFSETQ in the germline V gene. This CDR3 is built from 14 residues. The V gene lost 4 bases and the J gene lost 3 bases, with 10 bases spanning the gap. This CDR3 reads CASSLPDYTGELFF. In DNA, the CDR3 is TGCGCCAGCAGCCTGCCCGACTACACCGGGGAGCTGTTTTTT.

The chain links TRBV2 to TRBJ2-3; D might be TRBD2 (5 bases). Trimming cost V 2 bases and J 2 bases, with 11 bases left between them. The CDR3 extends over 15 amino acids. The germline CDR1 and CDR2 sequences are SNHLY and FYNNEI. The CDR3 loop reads CASSEWNGVTDTQYF. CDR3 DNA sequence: TGTGCCAGCAGTGAATGGAACGGGGTCACAGATACGCAGTATTTT.

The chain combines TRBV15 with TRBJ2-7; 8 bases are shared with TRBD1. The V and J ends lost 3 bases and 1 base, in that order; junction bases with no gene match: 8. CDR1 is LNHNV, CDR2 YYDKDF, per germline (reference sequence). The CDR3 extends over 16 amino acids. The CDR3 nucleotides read TGTGCCACCAGCAGCGGGGACAGGAGGCCTTCCTACGAGCAGTACTTC. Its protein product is CATSSGDRRPSYEQYF.

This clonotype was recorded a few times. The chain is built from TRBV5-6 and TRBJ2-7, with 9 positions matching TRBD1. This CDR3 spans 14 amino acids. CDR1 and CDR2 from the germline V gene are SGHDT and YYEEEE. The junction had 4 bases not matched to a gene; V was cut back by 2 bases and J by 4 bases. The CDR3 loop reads CASSFRQGEYEQYF. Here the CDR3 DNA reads TGTGCCAGCAGCTTCCGACAGGGGGAGTACGAGCAGTACTTC.

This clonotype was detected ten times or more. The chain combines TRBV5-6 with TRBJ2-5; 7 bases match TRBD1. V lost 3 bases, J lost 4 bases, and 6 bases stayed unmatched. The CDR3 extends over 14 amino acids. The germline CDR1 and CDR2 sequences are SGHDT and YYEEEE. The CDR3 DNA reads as TGTGCCAGCAGCTATCGACAGGGCGCAGAGACCCAGTACTTC. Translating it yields CASSYRQGAETQYF.

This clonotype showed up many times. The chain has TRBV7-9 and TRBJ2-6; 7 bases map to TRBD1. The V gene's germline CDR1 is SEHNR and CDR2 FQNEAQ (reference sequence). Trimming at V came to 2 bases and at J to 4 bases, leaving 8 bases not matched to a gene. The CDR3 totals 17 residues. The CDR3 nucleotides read TGTGCCAGCAGCTTAATAGATAGGGGGCCAGGGGCCAACGTCCTGACTTTC. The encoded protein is CASSLIDRGPGANVLTF.

The CDR3 protein is CAISESSGGTEAFF. In DNA, the CDR3 is TGTGCCATCAGTGAGTCCTCCGGCGGCACTGAAGCTTTCTTT. The chain is built from TRBV10-3 and TRBJ1-1; D unresolved. Germline values: CDR1 ENHRY, CDR2 SYGVKD. This CDR3 has 14 amino acids. The germline V and J ends were trimmed by 0 bases and 4 bases, with 9 bases remaining between them.

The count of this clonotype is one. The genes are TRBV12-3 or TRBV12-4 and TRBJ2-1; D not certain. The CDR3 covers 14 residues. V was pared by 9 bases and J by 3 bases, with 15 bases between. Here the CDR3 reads CARGDSTVYNEQFF. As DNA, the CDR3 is TGTGCCAGAGGCGATTCGACTGTCTACAATGAGCAGTTCTTC.

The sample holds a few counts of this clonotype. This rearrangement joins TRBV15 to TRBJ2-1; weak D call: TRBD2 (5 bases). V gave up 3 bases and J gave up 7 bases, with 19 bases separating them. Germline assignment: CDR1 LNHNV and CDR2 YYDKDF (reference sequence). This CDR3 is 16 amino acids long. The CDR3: CATSSKWEPTGNEQFF. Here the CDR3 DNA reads TGTGCCACCAGCAGCAAATGGGAGCCCACGGGGAATGAGCAGTTCTTC. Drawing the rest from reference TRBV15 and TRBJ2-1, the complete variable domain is DAMVIQNPRYQVTQFGKPVTLSCSQTLNHNVMYWYQQKSSQAPKLLFHYYDKDFNNEADTPDNFQSRRPNTSFCFLDIRSPGLGDTAMYLCATSSKWEPTGNEQFFGPGTRLTVL.

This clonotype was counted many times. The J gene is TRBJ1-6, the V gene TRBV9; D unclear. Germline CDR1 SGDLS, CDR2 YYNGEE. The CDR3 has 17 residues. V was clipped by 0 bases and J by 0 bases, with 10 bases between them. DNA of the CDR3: TGTGCCAGCAGCGTAGGAGCAGATAGCTCCTATAATTCACCCCTCCACTTT. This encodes CASSVGADSSYNSPLHF.

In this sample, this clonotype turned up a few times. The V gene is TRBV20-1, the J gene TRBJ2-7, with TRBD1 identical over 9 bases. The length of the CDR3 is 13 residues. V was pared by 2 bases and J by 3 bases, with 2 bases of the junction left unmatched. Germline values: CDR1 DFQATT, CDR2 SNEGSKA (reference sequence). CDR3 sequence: CSARWGQGYEQYF. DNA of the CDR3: TGCAGTGCTAGATGGGGACAGGGCTACGAGCAGTACTTC.

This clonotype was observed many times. CDR3 nucleotide sequence: TGTGCCAGCAGTTTCGGGGTCGGAGACGGGGTGTACAATGAGCAGTTCTTC. Its translation is CASSFGVGDGVYNEQFF. The rearrangement links TRBV27 to TRBJ2-1; a possible D gene is TRBD2 (5 bases). V was shortened by 3 bases and J by 4 bases, with 19 bases between the two germline ends. Germline V gives CDR1 MNHEY, CDR2 SMNVEV (reference sequence). The CDR3 covers 17 residues.

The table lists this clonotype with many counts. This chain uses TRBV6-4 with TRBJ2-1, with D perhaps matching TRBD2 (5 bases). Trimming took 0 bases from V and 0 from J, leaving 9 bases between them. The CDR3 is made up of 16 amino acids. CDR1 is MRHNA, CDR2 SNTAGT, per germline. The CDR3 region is CASSDSAASSYNEQFF. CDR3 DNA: TGTGCCAGCAGTGACTCAGCGGCGAGCTCCTACAATGAGCAGTTCTTC.

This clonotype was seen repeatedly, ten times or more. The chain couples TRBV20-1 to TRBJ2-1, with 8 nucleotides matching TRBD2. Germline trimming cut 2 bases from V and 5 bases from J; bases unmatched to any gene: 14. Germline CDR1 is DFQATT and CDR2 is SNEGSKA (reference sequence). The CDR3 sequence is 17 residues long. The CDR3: CSARSVDGLAPHNEQFF. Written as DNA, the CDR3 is TGCAGTGCTAGATCTGTTGACGGACTAGCCCCGCACAATGAGCAGTTCTTC.

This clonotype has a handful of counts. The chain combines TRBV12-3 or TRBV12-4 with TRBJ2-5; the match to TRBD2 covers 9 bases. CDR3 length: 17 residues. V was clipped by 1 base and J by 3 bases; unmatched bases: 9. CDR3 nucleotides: TGTGCCAGCAGTTTAGGTCCGGCGGGAGGGCTGGAAGAGACCCAGTACTTC. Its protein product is CASSLGPAGGLEETQYF.

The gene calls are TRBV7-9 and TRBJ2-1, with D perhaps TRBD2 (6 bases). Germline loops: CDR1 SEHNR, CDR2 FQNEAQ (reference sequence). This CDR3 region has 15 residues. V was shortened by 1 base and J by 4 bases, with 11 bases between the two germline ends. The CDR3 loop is CASSLVDYFYNEQFF. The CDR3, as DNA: TGTGCCAGCAGCTTAGTGGACTACTTTTACAATGAGCAGTTCTTC. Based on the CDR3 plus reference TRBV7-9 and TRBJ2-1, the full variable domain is DTGVSQNPRHKITKRGQNVTFRCDPISEHNRLYWYRQTLGQGPEFLTYFQNEAQLEKSRLLSDRFSAERPKGSFSTLEIQRTEQGDSAMYLCASSLVDYFYNEQFFGPGTRLTVL.

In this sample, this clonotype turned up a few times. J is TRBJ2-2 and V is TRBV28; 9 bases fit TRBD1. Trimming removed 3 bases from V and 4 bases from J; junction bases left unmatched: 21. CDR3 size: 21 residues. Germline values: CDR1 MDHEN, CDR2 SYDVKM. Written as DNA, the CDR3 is TGTGCCAGCAGTTTTCCCGGCACCGGGACAGGGAACCGTAGGGCCACCGGGGAGCTGTTTTTT. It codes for CASSFPGTGTGNRRATGELFF.